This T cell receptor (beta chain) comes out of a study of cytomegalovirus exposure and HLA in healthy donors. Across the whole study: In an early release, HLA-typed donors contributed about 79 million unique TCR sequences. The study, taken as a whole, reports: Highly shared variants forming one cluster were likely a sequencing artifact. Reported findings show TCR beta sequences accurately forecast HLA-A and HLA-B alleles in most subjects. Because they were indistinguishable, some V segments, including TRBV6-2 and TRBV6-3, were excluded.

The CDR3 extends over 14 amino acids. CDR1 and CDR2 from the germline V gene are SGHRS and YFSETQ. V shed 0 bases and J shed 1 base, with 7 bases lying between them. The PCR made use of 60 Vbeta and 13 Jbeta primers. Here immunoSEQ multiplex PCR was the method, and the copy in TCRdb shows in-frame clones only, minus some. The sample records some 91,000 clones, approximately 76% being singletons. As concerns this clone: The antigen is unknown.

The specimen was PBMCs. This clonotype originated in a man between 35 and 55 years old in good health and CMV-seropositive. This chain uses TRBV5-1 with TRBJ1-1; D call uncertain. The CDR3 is CASSLEGRNTEAFF. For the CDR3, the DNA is TGCGCCAGCAGCTTGGAAGGGAGGAACACTGAAGCTTTCTTT.